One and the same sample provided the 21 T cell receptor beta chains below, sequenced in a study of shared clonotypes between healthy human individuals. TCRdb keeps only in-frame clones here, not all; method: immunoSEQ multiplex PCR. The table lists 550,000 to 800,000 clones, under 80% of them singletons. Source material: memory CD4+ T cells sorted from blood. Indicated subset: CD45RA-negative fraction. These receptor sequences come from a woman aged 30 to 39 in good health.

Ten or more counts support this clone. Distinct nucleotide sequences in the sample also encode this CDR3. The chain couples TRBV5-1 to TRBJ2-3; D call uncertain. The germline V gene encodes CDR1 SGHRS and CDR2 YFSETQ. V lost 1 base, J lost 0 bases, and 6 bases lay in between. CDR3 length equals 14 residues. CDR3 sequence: CASSLQASTDTQYF. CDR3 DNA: TGCGCCAGCAGCTTGCAGGCTAGCACAGATACGCAGTATTTT.

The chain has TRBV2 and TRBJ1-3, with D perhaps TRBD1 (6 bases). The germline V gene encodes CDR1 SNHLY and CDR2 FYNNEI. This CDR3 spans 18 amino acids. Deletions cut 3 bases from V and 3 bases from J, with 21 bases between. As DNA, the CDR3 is TGTGCCAGCAGTGATGTCGGGGGCGGGGCAGGCCTTGGAAACACCATATATTTT. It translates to CASSDVGGGAGLGNTIYF.

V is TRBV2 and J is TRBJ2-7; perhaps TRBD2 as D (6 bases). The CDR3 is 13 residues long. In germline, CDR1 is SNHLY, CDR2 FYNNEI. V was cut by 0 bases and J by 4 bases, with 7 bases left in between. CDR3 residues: CASSEAGRYEQYF. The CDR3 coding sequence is TGTGCCAGCAGTGAAGCAGGGAGGTACGAGCAGTACTTC.

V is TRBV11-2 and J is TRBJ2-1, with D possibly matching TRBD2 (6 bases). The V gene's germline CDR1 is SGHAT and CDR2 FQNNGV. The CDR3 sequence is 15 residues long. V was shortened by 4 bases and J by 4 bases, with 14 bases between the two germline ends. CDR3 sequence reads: CASSSIADSYNEQFF. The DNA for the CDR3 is TGTGCCAGCAGCTCAATAGCGGACTCTTACAATGAGCAGTTCTTC.

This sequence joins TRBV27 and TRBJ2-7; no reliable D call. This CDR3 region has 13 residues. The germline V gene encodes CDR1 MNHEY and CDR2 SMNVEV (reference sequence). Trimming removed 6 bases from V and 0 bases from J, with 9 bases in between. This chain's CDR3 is CASRRIGSYEQYF. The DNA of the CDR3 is TGTGCCAGCAGACGAATTGGCTCCTACGAGCAGTACTTC.

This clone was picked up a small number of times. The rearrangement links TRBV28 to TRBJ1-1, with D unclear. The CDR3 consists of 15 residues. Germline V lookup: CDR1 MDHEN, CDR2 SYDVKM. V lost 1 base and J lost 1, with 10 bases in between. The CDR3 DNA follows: TGTGCCAGCAGTTTATCTGCGCTTGGGAACACTGAAGCTTTCTTT. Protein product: CASSLSALGNTEAFF.

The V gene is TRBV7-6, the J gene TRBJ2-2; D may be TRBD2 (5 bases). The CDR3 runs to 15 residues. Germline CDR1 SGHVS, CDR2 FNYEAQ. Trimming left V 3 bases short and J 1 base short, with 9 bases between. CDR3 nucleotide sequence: TGTGCCAGCAGCTTCGGCCGGGAGAACACCGGGGAGCTGTTTTTT. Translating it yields CASSFGRENTGELFF.

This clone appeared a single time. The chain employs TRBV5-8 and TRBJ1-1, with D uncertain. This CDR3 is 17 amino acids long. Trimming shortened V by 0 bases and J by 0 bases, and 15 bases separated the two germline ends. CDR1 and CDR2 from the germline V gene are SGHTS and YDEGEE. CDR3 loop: CASSLAESGVLNTEAFF. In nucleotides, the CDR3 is TGTGCCAGCAGCTTGGCCGAGTCAGGAGTTTTGAACACTGAAGCTTTCTTT.

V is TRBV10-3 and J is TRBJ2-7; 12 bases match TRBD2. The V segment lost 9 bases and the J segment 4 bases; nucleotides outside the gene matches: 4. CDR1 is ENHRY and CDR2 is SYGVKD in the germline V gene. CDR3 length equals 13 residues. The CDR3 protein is CAILGTSGYEQYF. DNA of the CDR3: TGTGCCATTTTAGGGACTAGCGGGTACGAGCAGTACTTC.

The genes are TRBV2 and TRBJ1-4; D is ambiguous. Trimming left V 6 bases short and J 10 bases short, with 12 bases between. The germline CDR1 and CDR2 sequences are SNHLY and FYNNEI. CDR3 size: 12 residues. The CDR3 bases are TGTGCCAGCAGGCAGATCGACGGAAAACTGTTTTTT. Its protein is CASRQIDGKLFF.

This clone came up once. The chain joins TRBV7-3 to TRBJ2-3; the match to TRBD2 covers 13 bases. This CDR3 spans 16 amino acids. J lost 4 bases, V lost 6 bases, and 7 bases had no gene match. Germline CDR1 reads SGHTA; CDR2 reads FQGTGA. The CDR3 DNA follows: TGTGCCAGCAGTAGGACTAGCGGGAGAGAGGCAGATACGCAGTATTTT. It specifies CASSRTSGREADTQYF.

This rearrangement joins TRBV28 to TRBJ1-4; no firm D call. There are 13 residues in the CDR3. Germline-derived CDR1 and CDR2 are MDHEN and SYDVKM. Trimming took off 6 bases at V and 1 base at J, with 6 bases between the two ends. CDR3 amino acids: CASRVGTNEKLFF. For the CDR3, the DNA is TGTGCCAGCAGGGTAGGAACTAATGAAAAACTGTTTTTT. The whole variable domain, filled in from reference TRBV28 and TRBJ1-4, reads DVKVTQSSRYLVKRTGEKVFLECVQDMDHENMFWYRQDPGLGLRLIYFSYDVKMKEKGDIPEGYSVSREKKERFSLILESASTNQTSMYLCASRVGTNEKLFFGSGTQLSVL.

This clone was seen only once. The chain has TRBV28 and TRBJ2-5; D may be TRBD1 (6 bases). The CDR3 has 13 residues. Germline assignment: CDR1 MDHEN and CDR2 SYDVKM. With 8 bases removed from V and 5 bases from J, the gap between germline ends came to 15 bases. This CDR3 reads CASGLRGMETQYF. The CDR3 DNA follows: TGTGCCAGCGGACTCAGGGGAATGGAGACCCAGTACTTC.

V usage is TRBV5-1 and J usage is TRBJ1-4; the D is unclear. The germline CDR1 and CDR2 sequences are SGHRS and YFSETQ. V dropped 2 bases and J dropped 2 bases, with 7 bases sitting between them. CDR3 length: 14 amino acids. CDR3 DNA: TGCGCCAGCAGCTTCGTGGGGACTAATGAAAAACTGTTTTTT. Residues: CASSFVGTNEKLFF.

The CDR3 region is CASSLISDTGELFF. The CDR3 DNA reads as TGTGCCAGCAGCCTTATCAGCGACACCGGGGAGCTGTTTTTT. The chain employs TRBV7-6 and TRBJ2-2; D gene ambiguous. V lost 5 bases to trimming and J lost 3 bases, with 10 bases between them. Germline V CDR1 and CDR2: SGHVS, FNYEAQ. This CDR3 region has 14 residues.

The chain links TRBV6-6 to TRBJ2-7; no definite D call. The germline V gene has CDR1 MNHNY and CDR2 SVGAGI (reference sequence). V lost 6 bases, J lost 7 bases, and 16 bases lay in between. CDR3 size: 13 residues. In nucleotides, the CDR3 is TGTGCCAGCAGCCGCGACCGGCAGGTTGAGCAGTACTTC. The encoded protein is CASSRDRQVEQYF.

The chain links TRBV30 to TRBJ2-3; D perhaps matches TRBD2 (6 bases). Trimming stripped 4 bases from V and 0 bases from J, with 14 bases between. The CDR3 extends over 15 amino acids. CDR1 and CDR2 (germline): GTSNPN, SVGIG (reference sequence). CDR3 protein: CAWKEGPSSTDTQYF. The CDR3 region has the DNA TGTGCCTGGAAGGAGGGCCCCTCTAGCACAGATACGCAGTATTTT.

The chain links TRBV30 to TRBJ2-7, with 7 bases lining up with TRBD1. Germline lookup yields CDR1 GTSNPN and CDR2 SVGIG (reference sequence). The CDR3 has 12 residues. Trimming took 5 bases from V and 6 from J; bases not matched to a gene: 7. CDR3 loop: CAWGRGQGEQYF. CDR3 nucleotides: TGTGCCTGGGGAAGGGGGCAAGGCGAGCAGTACTTC.

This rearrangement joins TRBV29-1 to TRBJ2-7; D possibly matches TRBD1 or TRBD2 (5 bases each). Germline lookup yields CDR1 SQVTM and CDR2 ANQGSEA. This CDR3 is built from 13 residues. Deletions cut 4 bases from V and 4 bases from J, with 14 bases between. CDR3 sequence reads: CSVGRPGTYEQYF. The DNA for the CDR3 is TGCAGCGTTGGTCGGCCGGGGACGTACGAGCAGTACTTC.

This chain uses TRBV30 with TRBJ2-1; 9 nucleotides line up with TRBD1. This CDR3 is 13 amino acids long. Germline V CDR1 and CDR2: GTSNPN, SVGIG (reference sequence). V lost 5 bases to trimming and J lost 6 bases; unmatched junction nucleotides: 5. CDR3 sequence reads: CAWGTGSTNEQFF. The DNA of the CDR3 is TGTGCCTGGGGGACAGGGAGTACCAATGAGCAGTTCTTC.

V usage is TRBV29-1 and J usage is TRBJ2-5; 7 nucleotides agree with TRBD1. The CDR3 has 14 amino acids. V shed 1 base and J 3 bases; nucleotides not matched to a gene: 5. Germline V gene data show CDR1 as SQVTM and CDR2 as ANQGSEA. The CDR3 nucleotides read TGCAGCGTTGAAGTGACAGGGATCGAAGAGACCCAGTACTTC. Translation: CSVEVTGIEETQYF.